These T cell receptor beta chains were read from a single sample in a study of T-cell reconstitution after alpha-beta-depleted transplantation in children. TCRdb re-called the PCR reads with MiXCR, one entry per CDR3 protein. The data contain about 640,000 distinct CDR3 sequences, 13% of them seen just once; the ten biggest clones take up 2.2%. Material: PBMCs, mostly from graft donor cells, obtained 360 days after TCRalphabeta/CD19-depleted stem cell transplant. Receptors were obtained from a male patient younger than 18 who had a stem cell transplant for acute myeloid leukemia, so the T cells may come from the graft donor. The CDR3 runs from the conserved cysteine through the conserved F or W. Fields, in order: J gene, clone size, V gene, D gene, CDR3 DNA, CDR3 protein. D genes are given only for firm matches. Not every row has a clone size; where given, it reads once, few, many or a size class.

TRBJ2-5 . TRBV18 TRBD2 TGTGCCAGCTCACAGCTGACTAGCGGTCAAGAGACCCAGTACTTC CASSQLTSGQETQYF
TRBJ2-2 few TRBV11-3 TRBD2 TGTGCCAGCAGCTCCAGCGGGGTGAACACCGGGGAGCTGTTTTTT CASSSSGVNTGELFF
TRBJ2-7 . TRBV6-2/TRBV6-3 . TGTGCCAGCACTCAGGGACTCTACGAGCAGTACTTC CASTQGLYEQYF
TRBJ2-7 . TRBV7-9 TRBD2 TGTGCCAGCAGCTTAGCAGGACTAGCGTACGAGCAGTACTTC CASSLAGLAYEQYF
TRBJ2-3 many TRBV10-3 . TGTGCCATCAGTGGACAGTCTAGCACAGATACGCAGTATTTT CAISGQSSTDTQYF
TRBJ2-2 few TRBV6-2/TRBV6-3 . TGTGCCAGCAGTTCCTGGGGGCCGAGCACCGGGGAGCTGTTTTTT CASSSWGPSTGELFF
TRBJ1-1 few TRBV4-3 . TGCGCCAGCAGCCATTTCGGGTATACTGAAGCTTTCTTT CASSHFGYTEAFF
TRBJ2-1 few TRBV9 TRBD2 TGTGCCAGCAGCGTAGGTAGGGAGTATGGCGGGAGAAGCTCCTACAATGAGCAGTTCTTC CASSVGREYGGRSSYNEQFF
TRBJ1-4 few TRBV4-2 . TGTGCCAGCAGCCAAGATCACGGGGAGGGGAATGAAAAACTGTTTTTT CASSQDHGEGNEKLFF
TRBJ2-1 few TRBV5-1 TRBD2 TGCGCCAGCAGCTTGGTGACTAGCGGGAAGTCCTACAATGAGCAGTTCTTC CASSLVTSGKSYNEQFF
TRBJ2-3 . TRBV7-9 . TGTGCCAGCACCCCCTATGAGAGGCTCACAGATACGCAGTATTTT CASTPYERLTDTQYF
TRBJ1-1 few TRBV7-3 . TGTGCCAGCAGCCCTCGGACCCTCGAGAGGACTGAAGCTTTCTTT CASSPRTLERTEAFF
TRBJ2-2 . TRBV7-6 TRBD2 TGTGCCAGCAGCTTCCGGACTAGCGGGAGTACCGGGGAGCTGTTTTTT CASSFRTSGSTGELFF
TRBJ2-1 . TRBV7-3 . TGTGCCAGCAGCTTAAACGTGGGGGTTTCGGGGAATGAGCAGTTCTTC CASSLNVGVSGNEQFF
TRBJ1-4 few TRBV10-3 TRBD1 TGTGCCATCAGTCCAGGGGGCTTCAATGAAAAACTGTTTTTT CAISPGGFNEKLFF
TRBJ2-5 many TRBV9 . TGTGCCAGCAGCCCATGGACGGTCGGAGAGACCCAGTACTTC CASSPWTVGETQYF
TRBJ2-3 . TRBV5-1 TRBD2 TGCGCCAGCGCGGCTAGCGGGACCTCAGATACGCAGTATTTT CASAASGTSDTQYF
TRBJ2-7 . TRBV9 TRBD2 TGTGCCAGCAGCCCCCAAGCTGGGGGGAGGGGTAACGAGCAGTACTTC CASSPQAGGRGNEQYF
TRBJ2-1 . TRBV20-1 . TGCAGTGCTACTCAGTTCGGGGACCTTAGCTCCTACAATGAGCAGTTCTTC CSATQFGDLSSYNEQFF
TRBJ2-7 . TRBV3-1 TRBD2 TGTGCCAGCAGCCAAGGTCGGTTACTAGCGGAAACTTACGAGCAGTACTTC CASSQGRLLAETYEQYF
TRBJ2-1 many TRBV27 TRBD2 TGTGCCAGCAGTTTGCAGACTAGCGGGGGCTACAATGAGCAGTTCTTC CASSLQTSGGYNEQFF
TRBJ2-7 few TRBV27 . TGTGCCAGCAGTTATGGGTCCGCAGGGAAAACTGCCTACGAGCAGTACTTC CASSYGSAGKTAYEQYF
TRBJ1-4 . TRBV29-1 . TGCAGCGTTGTTACAGAAGGACTGTTTTTT CSVVTEGLFF
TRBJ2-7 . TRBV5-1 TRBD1 TGCGCCTCCTGGGGGGGGGGACAGGGCTCCTACGAGCAGTACTTC CASWGGGQGSYEQYF
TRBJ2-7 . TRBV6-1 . TGTGCCAGCAAACTGATAGGACAACCGAGATGGGAAGAGCAGTACTTC CASKLIGQPRWEEQYF
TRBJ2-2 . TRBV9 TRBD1 TGTGCCAGCAGCGTAGTGGGGACAGGGTTTAATCTGGGCACCGGGGAGCTGTTTTTT CASSVVGTGFNLGTGELFF